One and the same sample provided the 12 T cell receptor beta chains below, sequenced in a study of blood T cell repertoires in COVID-19. Assay used: immunoSEQ multiplex PCR; TCRdb lists only in-frame clones, some missing. The sample has approximately 290,000 clones, 84% seen once. Sequenced: peripheral blood. The receptors shown here come from a person between 65 and 80 years old with COVID-19, enrolled during active disease.

The rearrangement joins TRBV4-2 to TRBJ2-7; 8 bases are shared with TRBD1. The V segment lost 0 bases and the J segment 4 bases; nucleotides outside the gene matches: 5. Germline V gene lookup returns CDR1 LGHNA and CDR2 YNFKEQ. The CDR3 is 15 amino acids. The CDR3 loop reads CASSQDYGQGYEQYF. The DNA of the CDR3 is TGTGCCAGCAGCCAAGATTATGGACAGGGTTACGAGCAGTACTTC.

The CDR3 loop reads CASSLGTGANYGYTF. CDR3 coding DNA: TGTGCCAGCAGCCTCGGGACAGGAGCTAACTATGGCTACACCTTC. The rearrangement uses TRBV3-1 (or the pseudogene TRBV3-2) and TRBJ1-2; the match to TRBD1 covers 8 bases. The ends lost 4 bases at V and 0 bases at J; junction bases unmatched: 4. CDR1 LGHDT and CDR2 YNNKEL come from the germline V gene (reference sequence). This CDR3 is 15 amino acids long.

This chain links TRBV5-4 with TRBJ1-3, with D possibly matching TRBD1 (5 bases). V lost 0 bases and J 0 bases, leaving 10 bases between the germline ends. Germline V gene data show CDR1 as SGHNT and CDR2 as YYREEE (reference sequence). This CDR3 spans 16 amino acids. CDR3 sequence (DNA): TGTGCCAGCAGCTTGGGACAGCCAAGCTCTGGAAACACCATATATTTT. Its translation is CASSLGQPSSGNTIYF.

The rearrangement uses TRBV28 and TRBJ2-3; D remains ambiguous. The CDR3 contains 12 residues. The V end lost 10 bases, the J end lost 0 bases, and 8 bases lay between the germline ends. Per germline, CDR1 MDHEN and CDR2 SYDVKM. CDR3 sequence (DNA): TGTGCCATACAATCTAGCACAGATACGCAGTATTTT. This sequence encodes CAIQSSTDTQYF.

V is TRBV9 and J is TRBJ2-2; D may be TRBD1 (6 bases). V dropped 0 bases and J dropped 1 base, with 10 bases sitting between them. The CDR3 has 16 residues. Germline V gene lookup returns CDR1 SGDLS and CDR2 YYNGEE. Here the CDR3 reads CASSVGIGGNTGELFF. The CDR3 DNA sequence: TGTGCCAGCAGCGTAGGGATAGGGGGGAACACCGGGGAGCTGTTTTTT.

The chain joins TRBV28 to TRBJ1-5, with TRBD1 matching 8 bases. With V trimmed by 8 bases and J by 5 bases, 11 bases remained unmatched. Germline V gives CDR1 MDHEN, CDR2 SYDVKM. The CDR3 is 15 amino acids. CDR3 loop: CASRLYRGDYQPQHF. The DNA of the CDR3 is TGTGCCAGCCGCCTCTACAGGGGGGACTATCAGCCCCAGCATTTT. Full variable domain (remainder filled in from reference TRBV28 and TRBJ1-5): DVKVTQSSRYLVKRTGEKVFLECVQDMDHENMFWYRQDPGLGLRLIYFSYDVKMKEKGDIPEGYSVSREKKERFSLILESASTNQTSMYLCASRLYRGDYQPQHFGDGTRLSIL.

The chain combines TRBV6-5 with TRBJ2-3; 7 nucleotides align to TRBD1. Germline V gives CDR1 MNHEY, CDR2 SVGAGI. The trim removed 6 bases at V and 4 bases at J, leaving 10 bases unmatched. The CDR3 loop spans 15 amino acids. The CDR3 spells CASRSGTDSADTQYF. In nucleotides, the CDR3 is TGTGCCAGCAGGTCCGGGACAGATTCAGCAGATACGCAGTATTTT.

The chain uses TRBV9 and TRBJ2-2, with 7 bases matching TRBD1. The CDR3 consists of 15 residues. J lost 0 bases, V lost 7 bases, and 6 bases had no gene match. Germline CDR1 and CDR2: SGDLS and YYNGEE. As DNA, the CDR3 is TGTGCCAGCGCTACCGGGACAGCGAACACCGGGGAGCTGTTTTTT. Amino acid sequence: CASATGTANTGELFF.

The chain has TRBV28 and TRBJ1-2; TRBD1 agrees at 8 bases. CDR3 length: 13 amino acids. V lost 10 bases, J lost 4 bases, and 8 bases stayed unmatched. Per the germline V gene, CDR1 is MDHEN and CDR2 is SYDVKM. The CDR3 DNA is TGTGCCACCTGGACAGGGACTCCCTATGGCTACACCTTC. Its translation: CATWTGTPYGYTF.

The sample holds one count of this clone. This rearrangement joins TRBV5-1 to TRBJ2-1; TRBD1 might be the D (5 bases). Germline V gene lookup returns CDR1 SGHRS and CDR2 YFSETQ. Between the trimmed V and J ends, which lost 5 bases and 3 bases, there was a span of 15 bases. This CDR3 region has 15 residues. The CDR3 reads CASSFQGESYNEQFF. Written as DNA, the CDR3 is TGCGCCAGCAGTTTTCAGGGCGAAAGCTACAATGAGCAGTTCTTC.

This sequence joins TRBV5-6 and TRBJ2-1, with 10 positions matching TRBD2. Germline values: CDR1 SGHDT, CDR2 YYEEEE. The length of the CDR3 is 16 residues. With 4 bases clipped from V and 7 bases from J, the junction kept 11 bases outside the gene matches. CDR3 in amino acids: CASSRTSGVAGNEQFF. In DNA, the CDR3 is TGTGCCAGCAGCCGCACTAGCGGGGTTGCAGGTAATGAGCAGTTCTTC. The entire variable domain, with the rest obtained from reference TRBV5-6 and TRBJ2-1, is as follows: DAGVTQSPTHLIKTRGQQVTLRCSPKSGHDTVSWYQQALGQGPQFIFQYYEEEERQRGNFPDRFSGHQFPNYSSELNVNALLLGDSALYLCASSRTSGVAGNEQFFGPGTRLTVL.

The chain carries TRBV7-6 and TRBJ2-3, with D possibly being TRBD2 (6 bases). Trimming removed 5 bases from V and 0 bases from J, with 15 bases in between. Germline V gene sequence: CDR1 SGHVS, CDR2 FNYEAQ. The CDR3 totals 16 residues. CDR3 DNA: TGTGCCAGCAGCCGCCTGACTAGTCCCAGCACAGATACGCAGTATTTT. This sequence encodes CASSRLTSPSTDTQYF.